Sequencing of this T cell receptor beta chain was carried out in a study of T cells in Graves' hyperthyroidism and ophthalmopathy. Study results and caveats: Researchers found most expanded thyroid clonotypes above 0.001 in blood as well. In simple terms, a model built on 13 V-J features told ophthalmopathy apart from stable hyperthyroidism.

Those patients with uncontrolled infection, other autoimmune disease, pregnancy or lactation were excluded. Amplified TCR beta CDR3 regions came from RNA transcripts. The HTBI primer set served for first-round RT-PCR of the TCR CDR3. TCRdb re-analysed the multiplex PCR reads in MiXCR, keeping a single row per CDR3 protein. The sample has roughly 800,000 distinct CDR3 sequences; over 35% are singletons. In its sample, this clonotype was seen once. Its antigen is still unknown. The missing conserved phenylalanine or tryptophan at the end of this CDR3 makes a read error likely. Specimen: blood. The TCR comes from a man between 18 and 29 years old with Graves' hyperthyroidism.

Here the CDR3 reads CASSPRGQETQYL. CDR3 coding DNA: TGTGCCAGCAGCCCGAGGGGGCAAGAGACCCAGTACCTC. The rearrangement uses TRBV7-9 and TRBJ2-5; weak D call: TRBD1 (6 bases). The CDR3 is 13 amino acids. Trimming removed 5 bases from V and 2 bases from J, with 9 bases in between. Per germline, CDR1 SEHNR and CDR2 FQNEAQ (reference sequence).